These 15 T cell receptor beta chains were all obtained from the same sample, sequenced in a study of PD-1 blockade in classical Hodgkin lymphoma (TCRdb year 2020). The library relied on the immunoSEQ multiplex PCR assay. TCRdb took this table from immuneACCESS and kept in-frame rearrangements with V and J called. Such tables lack part of the clones; where checked against another copy, unresolved V genes explain under half of the gap, and the rest is unexplained. Here the sample has approximately 14,000 clones; about 86% occur a single time. 20% to 25% of the sample lies in the top ten. This sample's time point label indicates: cycle 2 day 1 (C2D1) of nivolumab. Every trial patient had relapsed following autologous stem cell transplantation, and prior brentuximab vedotin exposure was what differed among cohorts A, B and C. Sequencing was performed on peripheral blood mononuclear cells (PBMCs), taken before the second cycle of nivolumab. All receptors derive from a human donor with classical Hodgkin lymphoma.

This chain joins TRBV28 and TRBJ1-2, with 10 bases that match TRBD1. CDR3 size: 15 residues. CDR1 is MDHEN, CDR2 SYDVKM, per germline. The trim removed 4 bases at V and 8 bases at J, leaving 10 bases unmatched. CDR3 DNA sequence: TGTGCCAGCAGTTCCCCAACCGGGACAGGGGAGGGCTACACCTTC. Its protein product is CASSSPTGTGEGYTF.

This clone appeared once. The chain has TRBV6-6 and TRBJ1-1; TRBD1 is a possible D gene (6 bases). This CDR3 spans 16 amino acids. Trimming removed 8 bases at V and 0 bases at J, with 19 bases between. Germline CDR1 MNHNY, CDR2 SVGAGI (reference sequence). CDR3 protein: CASGGAGLTMNTEAFF. DNA of the CDR3: TGTGCCAGCGGGGGGGCTGGGCTTACTATGAACACTGAAGCTTTCTTT.

This clone was observed a single time. The chain employs TRBV27 and TRBJ2-5, with 9 bases fitting TRBD1. The CDR3 runs to 13 residues. CDR1 is MNHEY, CDR2 SMNVEV, per germline (reference sequence). V was pared by 6 bases and J by 4 bases, with 3 bases of the junction left unmatched. In DNA, the CDR3 is TGTGCCAGCAGACCGACAGGGGGAGAGACCCAGTACTTC. Amino acids: CASRPTGGETQYF.

CDR3 in amino acids: CASSPPNRRRDQPQHF. The CDR3 DNA sequence: TGTGCCAGCAGTCCACCCAACAGGCGGCGAGATCAGCCCCAGCATTTT. This chain joins TRBV6-6 and TRBJ1-5; a weak D match, TRBD1 (5 bases). CDR1 and CDR2 (germline): MNHNY, SVGAGI (reference sequence). V gave up 5 bases and J gave up 5 bases, with 19 bases separating them. This CDR3 comprises 16 residues.

V and J are TRBV11-2 and TRBJ1-1; D remains ambiguous. Germline CDR1 reads SGHAT; CDR2 reads FQNNGV. The CDR3 is 11 amino acids. V dropped 1 base and J dropped 7 bases, with 4 bases sitting between them. DNA of the CDR3: TGTGCCAGCAGCTTAGGGGGTGAAGCTTTCTTT. Its protein is CASSLGGEAFF.

The gene calls are TRBV27 and TRBJ1-2; D gene unclear. This CDR3 is 15 amino acids long. Trimming cost V 4 bases and J 1 base, with 13 bases left between them. Per the germline V gene, CDR1 is MNHEY and CDR2 is SMNVEV (reference sequence). The CDR3 DNA sequence: TGTGCCAGCAGTTACGTCCGACCGGATAACTATGGCTACACCTTC. As protein: CASSYVRPDNYGYTF.

This clone occurred a few times. The chain uses TRBV11-2 and TRBJ1-1; no clear D. The V gene lost 1 base and the J gene lost 1 base, with 7 bases spanning the gap. This CDR3 has 14 residues. The V gene's germline CDR1 is SGHAT and CDR2 FQNNGV. CDR3 in DNA: TGTGCCAGCAGCTTAGGCGGGTCGAACACTGAAGCTTTCTTT. It encodes CASSLGGSNTEAFF.

This rearrangement joins TRBV5-1 to TRBJ2-7; 9 bases align to TRBD2. From germline, CDR1 is SGHRS and CDR2 YFSETQ. CDR3 size: 14 residues. V was pared by 2 bases and J by 3 bases, with 3 bases of the junction left unmatched. The CDR3 spells CASSFQAGGYEQYF. Here the CDR3 DNA reads TGCGCCAGCAGCTTCCAAGCGGGGGGCTACGAGCAGTACTTC.

V gene TRBV18 combines with J gene TRBJ2-7; 9 bases match TRBD1. V dropped 3 bases and J dropped 1; count of bases not matched to a gene: 7. CDR3 length equals 16 residues. Germline V gene data show CDR1 as KGHSH and CDR2 as LQKENI. CDR3 sequence: CASSPIPGQGSYEQYF. The CDR3 DNA reads TGTGCCAGCTCACCGATACCGGGACAGGGTTCCTACGAGCAGTACTTC.

The chain has TRBV25-1 and TRBJ2-7; D tentatively fits TRBD1 or TRBD2 (5 bases each). V was clipped by 3 bases and J by 0 bases, with 9 bases between them. CDR3 length: 14 residues. Germline V gene sequence: CDR1 MGHDK, CDR2 SYGVNS. The chain's CDR3 is CASSDPRGSYEQYF. The CDR3 nucleotides are TGTGCCAGCAGTGACCCGAGGGGCTCCTACGAGCAGTACTTC.

This clone was counted between two and nine times. The chain is built from TRBV9 and TRBJ2-4; D is unclear. The CDR3 sequence is 15 residues long. Germline V gene lookup returns CDR1 SGDLS and CDR2 YYNGEE. Trimming removed 0 bases from V and 0 bases from J, with 7 bases in between. The CDR3 spells CASSVGGGAKNIQYF. CDR3 nucleotides: TGTGCCAGCAGCGTAGGTGGCGGAGCCAAAAACATTCAGTACTTC. The whole variable domain, filled in from reference TRBV9 and TRBJ2-4, reads DSGVTQTPKHLITATGQRVTLRCSPRSGDLSVYWYQQSLDQGLQFLIQYYNGEERAKGNILERFSAQQFPDLHSELNLSSLELGDSALYFCASSVGGGAKNIQYFGAGTRLSVL.

This rearrangement joins TRBV10-3 to TRBJ1-6; 7 nucleotides line up with TRBD1. From germline, CDR1 is ENHRY and CDR2 SYGVKD. V lost 11 bases, J lost 7 bases, and 14 bases stayed unmatched. The CDR3 has 15 residues. The CDR3: CALCCRGDLNSPLHF. The CDR3 coding sequence is TGTGCCCTATGCTGCAGGGGGGACCTAAATTCACCCCTCCACTTT.

The J gene is TRBJ1-5, the V gene TRBV9; D not certain. The germline gives CDR1 SGDLS, CDR2 YYNGEE. There are 14 residues in the CDR3. V gave up 0 bases and J gave up 6 bases, with 10 bases separating them. CDR3 sequence (DNA): TGTGCCAGCAGCGTAGCTCCTGAAGGTCAGCCCCAGCATTTT. Translating gives CASSVAPEGQPQHF.

This sequence joins TRBV27 and TRBJ1-3; D gene ambiguous. Germline loops: CDR1 MNHEY, CDR2 SMNVEV (reference sequence). Trimming shortened V by 2 bases and J by 2 bases, and 7 bases separated the two germline ends. The length of the CDR3 is 14 residues. CDR3 sequence reads: CASSLHATGNTIYF. The CDR3 bases are TGTGCCAGCAGTTTACACGCTACTGGAAACACCATATATTTT.

V gene TRBV6-6 combines with J gene TRBJ1-3; D uncertain. Between the trimmed V and J ends, which lost 5 bases and 0 bases, there was a span of 8 bases. Germline V gene sequence: CDR1 MNHNY, CDR2 SVGAGI (reference sequence). There are 14 residues in the CDR3. The CDR3 nucleotides are TGTGCCAGCAGTACGCGCATCTCTGGAAACACCATATATTTT. Amino acid sequence: CASSTRISGNTIYF.